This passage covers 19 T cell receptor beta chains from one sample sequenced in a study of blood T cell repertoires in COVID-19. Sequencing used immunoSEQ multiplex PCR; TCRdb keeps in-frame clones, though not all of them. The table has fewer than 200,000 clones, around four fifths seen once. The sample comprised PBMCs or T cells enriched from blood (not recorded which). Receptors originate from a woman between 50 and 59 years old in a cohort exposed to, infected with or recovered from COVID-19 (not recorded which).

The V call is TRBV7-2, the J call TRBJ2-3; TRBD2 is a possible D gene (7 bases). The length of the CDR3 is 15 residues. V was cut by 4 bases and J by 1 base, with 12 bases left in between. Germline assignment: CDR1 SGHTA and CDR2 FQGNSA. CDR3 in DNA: TGTGCCAGCAGCTGGGCGGGGGCCGGCACAGATACGCAGTATTTT. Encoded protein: CASSWAGAGTDTQYF. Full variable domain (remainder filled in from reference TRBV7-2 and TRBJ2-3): GAGVSQSPSNKVTEKGKDVELRCDPISGHTALYWYRQSLGQGLEFLIYFQGNSAPDKSGLPSDRFSAERTGGSVSTLTIQRTQQEDSAVYLCASSWAGAGTDTQYFGPGTRLTVL.

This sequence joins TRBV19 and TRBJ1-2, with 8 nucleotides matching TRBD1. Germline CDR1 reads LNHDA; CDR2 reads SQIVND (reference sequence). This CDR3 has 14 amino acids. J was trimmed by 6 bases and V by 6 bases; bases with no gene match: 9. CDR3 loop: CASSPRQGYDGYTF. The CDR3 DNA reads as TGTGCCAGTAGCCCTAGACAGGGGTATGATGGCTACACCTTC.

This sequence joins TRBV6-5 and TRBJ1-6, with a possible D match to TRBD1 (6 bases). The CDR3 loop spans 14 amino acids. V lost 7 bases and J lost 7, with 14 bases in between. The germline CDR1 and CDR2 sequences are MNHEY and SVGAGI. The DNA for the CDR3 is TGTGCCAGCACCCCGGGACAACAGAATTCACCCCTCCACTTT. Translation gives CASTPGQQNSPLHF.

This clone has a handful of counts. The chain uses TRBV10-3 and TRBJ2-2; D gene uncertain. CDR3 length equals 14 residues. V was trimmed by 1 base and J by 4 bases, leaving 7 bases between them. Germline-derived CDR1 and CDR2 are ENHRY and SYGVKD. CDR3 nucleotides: TGTGCCATCAGTGAGTTGGGCAGCACCGGGGAGCTGTTTTTT. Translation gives CAISELGSTGELFF.

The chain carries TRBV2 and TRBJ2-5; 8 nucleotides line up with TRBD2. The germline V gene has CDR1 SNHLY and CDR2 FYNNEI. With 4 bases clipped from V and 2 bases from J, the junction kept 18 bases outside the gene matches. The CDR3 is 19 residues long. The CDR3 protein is CASSVLMGGGRSKQETQYF. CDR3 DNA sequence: TGTGCCAGCAGTGTACTGATGGGGGGCGGGAGGTCTAAGCAAGAGACCCAGTACTTC.

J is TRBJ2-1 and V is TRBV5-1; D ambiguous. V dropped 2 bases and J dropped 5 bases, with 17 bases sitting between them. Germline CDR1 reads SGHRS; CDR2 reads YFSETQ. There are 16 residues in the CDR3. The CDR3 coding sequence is TGCGCCAGCAGCTTACAAACAGTGAGTTCAAACAATGAGCAGTTCTTC. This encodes CASSLQTVSSNNEQFF.

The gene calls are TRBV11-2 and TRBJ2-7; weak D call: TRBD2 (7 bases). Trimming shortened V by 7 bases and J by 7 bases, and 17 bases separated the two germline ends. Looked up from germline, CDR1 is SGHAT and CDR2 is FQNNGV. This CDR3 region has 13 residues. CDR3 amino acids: CASTTSGGGEQYF. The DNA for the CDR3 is TGTGCCAGCACCACCTCGGGGGGCGGGGAGCAGTACTTC.

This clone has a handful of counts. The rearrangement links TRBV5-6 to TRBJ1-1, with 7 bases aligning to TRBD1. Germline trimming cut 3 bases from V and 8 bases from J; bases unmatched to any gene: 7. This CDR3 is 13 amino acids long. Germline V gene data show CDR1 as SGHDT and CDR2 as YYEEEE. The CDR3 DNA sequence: TGTGCCAGCAGCTCTCAACCGGGACAGGAAGCTTTCTTT. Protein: CASSSQPGQEAFF.

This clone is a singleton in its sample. The CDR3 spells CASSPSGGLNEQFF. The CDR3 DNA follows: TGTGCCAGCAGCCCTAGCGGGGGCCTGAATGAGCAGTTCTTC. V usage is TRBV7-2 and J usage is TRBJ2-1; 10 bases fit TRBD2. The CDR3 contains 14 residues. J was trimmed by 7 bases and V by 5 bases; bases with no gene match: 5. Per germline, CDR1 SGHTA and CDR2 FQGNSA. The full variable domain, completed using reference TRBV7-2 and TRBJ2-1, is GAGVSQSPSNKVTEKGKDVELRCDPISGHTALYWYRQSLGQGLEFLIYFQGNSAPDKSGLPSDRFSAERTGGSVSTLTIQRTQQEDSAVYLCASSPSGGLNEQFFGPGTRLTVL.

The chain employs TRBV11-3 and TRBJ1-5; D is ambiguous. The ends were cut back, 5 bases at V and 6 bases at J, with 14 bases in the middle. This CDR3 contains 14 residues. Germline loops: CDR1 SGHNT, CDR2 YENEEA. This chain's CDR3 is CASSQESGFQPQHF. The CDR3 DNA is TGTGCCAGCAGCCAAGAGAGTGGTTTTCAGCCCCAGCATTTT.

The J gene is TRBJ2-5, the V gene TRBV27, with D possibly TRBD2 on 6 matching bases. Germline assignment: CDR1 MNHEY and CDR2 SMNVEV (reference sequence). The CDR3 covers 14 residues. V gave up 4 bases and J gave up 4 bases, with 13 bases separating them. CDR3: CASSSGPGGETQYF. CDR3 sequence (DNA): TGTGCCAGCAGTTCAGGCCCCGGGGGAGAGACCCAGTACTTC.

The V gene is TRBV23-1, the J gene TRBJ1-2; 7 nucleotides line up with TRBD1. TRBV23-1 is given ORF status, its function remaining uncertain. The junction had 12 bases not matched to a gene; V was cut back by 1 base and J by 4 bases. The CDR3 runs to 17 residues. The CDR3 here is CASSQWEFRDSFYGYTF. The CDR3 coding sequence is TGCGCCAGCAGTCAATGGGAATTCCGGGACAGCTTCTATGGCTACACCTTC.

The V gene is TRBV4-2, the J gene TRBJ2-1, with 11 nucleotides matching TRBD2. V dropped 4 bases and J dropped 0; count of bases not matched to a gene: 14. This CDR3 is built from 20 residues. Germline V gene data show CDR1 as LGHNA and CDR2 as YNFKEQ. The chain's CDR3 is CASSPSEGLAGMSSYNEQFF. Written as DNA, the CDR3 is TGTGCCAGCAGCCCTTCCGAAGGACTAGCGGGTATGAGCTCCTACAATGAGCAGTTCTTC.

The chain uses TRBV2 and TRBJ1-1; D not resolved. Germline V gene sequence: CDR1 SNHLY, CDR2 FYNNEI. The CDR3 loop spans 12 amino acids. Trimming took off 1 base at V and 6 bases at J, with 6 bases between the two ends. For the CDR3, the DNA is TGTGCCAGCAGTGAAGGAGTCGCTGAAGCTTTCTTT. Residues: CASSEGVAEAFF.

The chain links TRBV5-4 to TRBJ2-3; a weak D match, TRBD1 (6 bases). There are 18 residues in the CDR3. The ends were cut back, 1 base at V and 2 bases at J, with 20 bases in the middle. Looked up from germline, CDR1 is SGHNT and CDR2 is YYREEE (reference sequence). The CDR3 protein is CASSLRVQTTGFTDTQYF. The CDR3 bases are TGTGCCAGCAGCTTGCGCGTCCAAACTACAGGGTTCACAGATACGCAGTATTTT.

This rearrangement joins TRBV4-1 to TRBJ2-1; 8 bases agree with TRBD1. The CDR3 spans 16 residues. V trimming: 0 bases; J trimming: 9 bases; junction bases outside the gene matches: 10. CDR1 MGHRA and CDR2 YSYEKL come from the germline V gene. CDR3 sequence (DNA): TGCGCCAGCAGCCAAGAGAGAGACAGGGGAGATAGTGAGCAGTTCTTC. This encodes CASSQERDRGDSEQFF.

CDR3 in DNA: TGCGCCAGCAGCCCATTCCTCAGGGAGGGCGGGGGCCGATACAATGAGCAGTTCTTC. It is translated as CASSPFLREGGGRYNEQFF. The V and J genes are TRBV4-3 and TRBJ2-1; TRBD2 might be the D (7 bases). CDR1 and CDR2 (germline): LGHNA, YSLEER. The CDR3 spans 19 residues. Trimming removed 4 bases at V and 4 bases at J, with 26 bases between.

CDR3 nucleotides: TGTGCCAGCAGCAACAGTGGTAGCTCCTACAATGAGCAGTTCTTC. This gives the protein CASSNSGSSYNEQFF. V and J are TRBV6-5 and TRBJ2-1, with D unclear. Germline assignment: CDR1 MNHEY and CDR2 SVGAGI. This CDR3 is 15 amino acids long. Trimming left V 6 bases short and J 0 bases short, with 12 bases between.

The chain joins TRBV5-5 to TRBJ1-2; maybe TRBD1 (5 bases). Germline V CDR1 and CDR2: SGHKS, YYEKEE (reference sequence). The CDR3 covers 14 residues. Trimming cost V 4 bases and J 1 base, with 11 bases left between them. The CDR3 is CASSVTGYNYGYTF. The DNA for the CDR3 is TGTGCCAGCAGCGTCACAGGTTATAACTATGGCTACACCTTC.